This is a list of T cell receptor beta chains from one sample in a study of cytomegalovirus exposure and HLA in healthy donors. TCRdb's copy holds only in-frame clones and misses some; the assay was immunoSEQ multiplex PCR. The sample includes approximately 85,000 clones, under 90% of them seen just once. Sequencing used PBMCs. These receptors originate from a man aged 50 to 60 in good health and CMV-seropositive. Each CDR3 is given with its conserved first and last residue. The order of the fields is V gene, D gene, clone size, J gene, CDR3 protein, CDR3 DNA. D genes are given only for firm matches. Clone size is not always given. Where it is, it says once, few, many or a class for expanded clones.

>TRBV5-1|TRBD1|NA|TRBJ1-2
CASSLGSDRGFGGYTF
TGCGCCAGCAGCTTGGGCAGTGACAGGGGTTTTGGTGGCTACACCTTC
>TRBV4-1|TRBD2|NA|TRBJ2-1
CASSQTGTSGRFEQFF
TGCGCCAGCAGCCAAACCGGGACTAGCGGGAGATTTGAGCAGTTCTTC
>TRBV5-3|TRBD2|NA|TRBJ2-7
CARSLEGRLAGESGVDEQYF
TGTGCCAGAAGCTTGGAAGGGAGACTAGCGGGAGAGAGTGGAGTGGACGAGCAGTACTTC
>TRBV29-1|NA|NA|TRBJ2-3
CSVARVNTDTQYF
TGCAGCGTTGCGCGTGTGAACACAGATACGCAGTATTTT
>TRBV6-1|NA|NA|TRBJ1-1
CASRPDGQGNTEAFF
TGTGCCAGCAGGCCGGACGGGCAGGGGAACACTGAAGCTTTCTTT
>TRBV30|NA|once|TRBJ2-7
CAWTAGNYEQYF
TGTGCCTGGACCGCGGGAAACTACGAGCAGTACTTC
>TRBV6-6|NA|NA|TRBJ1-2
CASSYDRPANYGYTF
TGTGCCAGCAGTTACGACAGGCCTGCTAACTATGGCTACACCTTC
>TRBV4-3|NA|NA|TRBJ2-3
CASSQDLDLGPGVSDTQYF
TGCGCCAGCAGCCAAGACCTAGACCTGGGCCCGGGAGTTTCAGATACGCAGTATTTT
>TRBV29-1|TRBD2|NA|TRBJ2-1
CSVDGLAGEVSYNEQFF
TGCAGCGTTGATGGACTAGCGGGAGAGGTTTCCTACAATGAGCAGTTCTTC
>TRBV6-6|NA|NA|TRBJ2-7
CASTASSYEQYF
TGTGCCAGTACGGCTAGCTCCTACGAGCAGTACTTC
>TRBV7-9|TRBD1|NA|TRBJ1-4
CASSSDRDNEKLFF
TGTGCCAGCAGCTCGGACAGGGACAATGAAAAACTGTTTTTT
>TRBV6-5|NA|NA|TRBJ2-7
CASTGGAYEQYF
TGTGCCAGCACCGGGGGAGCCTACGAGCAGTACTTC
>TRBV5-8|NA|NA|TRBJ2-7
CASSPGGGGYEQYF
TGTGCCAGCAGCCCTGGAGGGGGCGGCTACGAGCAGTACTTC
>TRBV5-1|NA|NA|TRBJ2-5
CASSFRPQGAGVSETQYF
TGCGCCAGCAGCTTCCGACCTCAGGGGGCGGGAGTGTCAGAGACCCAGTACTTC
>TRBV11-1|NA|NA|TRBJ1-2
CASSLGPGYGYTF
TGTGCCAGCAGCTTAGGCCCGGGCTATGGCTACACCTTC
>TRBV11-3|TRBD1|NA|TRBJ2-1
CASSLGVGDRIYNEQFF
TGTGCCAGCAGCTTAGGGGTCGGGGACAGGATTTACAATGAGCAGTTCTTC
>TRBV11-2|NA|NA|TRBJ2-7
CASSPGVEGTEQYF
TGTGCCAGCAGCCCTGGGGTCGAGGGAACCGAGCAGTACTTC
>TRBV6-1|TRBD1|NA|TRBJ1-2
CASSEGSRDRTYYGYTF
TGTGCCAGCAGTGAAGGTTCCCGGGACAGAACCTACTATGGCTACACCTTC
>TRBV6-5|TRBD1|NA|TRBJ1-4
CASSLYRGTGKLFF
TGTGCCAGCAGTTTATACAGGGGGACCGGAAAACTGTTTTTT
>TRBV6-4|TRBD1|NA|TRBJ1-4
CASSDFRRQGVDEKLFF
TGTGCCAGCAGTGACTTCCGGCGACAGGGGGTGGATGAAAAACTGTTTTTT
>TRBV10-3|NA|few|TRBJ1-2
CAIQANYGYTF
TGTGCCATTCAGGCTAACTATGGCTACACCTTC
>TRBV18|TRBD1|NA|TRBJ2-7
CASSPQTGSLHEQYF
TGTGCCAGCTCACCACAGACAGGGTCGCTCCACGAGCAGTACTTC
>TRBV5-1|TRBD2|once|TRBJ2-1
CASSSGLAGTQQFF
TGCGCCAGCAGCTCAGGACTAGCGGGGACCCAGCAGTTCTTC
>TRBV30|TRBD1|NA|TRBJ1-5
CAWSGGTGQGQPQHF
TGTGCCTGGAGCGGAGGGACGGGACAGGGCCAGCCCCAGCATTTT
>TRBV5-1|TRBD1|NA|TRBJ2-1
CASSLLGQERGNEQFF
TGCGCCAGCAGCTTGTTGGGACAGGAGAGAGGCAATGAGCAGTTCTTC
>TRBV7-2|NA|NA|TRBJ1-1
CASSPQARGLTEAFF
TGTGCCAGCAGCCCCCAAGCGCGAGGGCTCACTGAAGCTTTCTTT
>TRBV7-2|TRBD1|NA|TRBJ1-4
CASSLDRGLEKLFF
TGTGCCAGCAGCCTGGACAGGGGGCTTGAAAAACTGTTTTTT
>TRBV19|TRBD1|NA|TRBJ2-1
CASSITGTGDWEQFF
TGTGCCAGTAGTATCACCGGGACAGGGGACTGGGAGCAGTTCTTC
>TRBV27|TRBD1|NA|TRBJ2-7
CASSLGQSSYEQYF
TGTGCCAGCAGTCTGGGACAGTCTTCTTACGAGCAGTACTTC
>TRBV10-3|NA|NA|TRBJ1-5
CAISETGTSQPQHF
TGTGCCATCAGTGAGACAGGGACCAGTCAGCCCCAGCATTTT
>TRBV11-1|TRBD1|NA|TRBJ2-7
CASSPGQGYNEQYF
TGTGCCAGCAGCCCGGGACAGGGCTACAACGAGCAGTACTTC
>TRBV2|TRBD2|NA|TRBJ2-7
CASSVVAGPYEQYF
TGTGCCAGCAGTGTTGTAGCGGGCCCCTACGAGCAGTACTTC
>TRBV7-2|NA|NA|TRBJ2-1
CASSLAQRAQFF
TGTGCCAGCAGCTTAGCGCAGAGGGCGCAGTTCTTC
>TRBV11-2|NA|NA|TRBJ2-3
CASSLALGGQDTQYF
TGTGCCAGCAGCTTAGCCTTGGGGGGGCAGGATACGCAGTATTTT
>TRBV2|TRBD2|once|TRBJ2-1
CASSSGRARNEQFF
TGTGCCAGCAGTAGCGGGAGGGCTAGGAATGAGCAGTTCTTC
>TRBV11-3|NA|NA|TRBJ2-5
CASSAALEETQYF
TGTGCCAGCAGCGCCGCACTGGAAGAGACCCAGTACTTC
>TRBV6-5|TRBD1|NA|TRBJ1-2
CASSYSMTGNYGYTF
TGTGCCAGCAGTTACAGTATGACAGGGAACTATGGCTACACCTTC
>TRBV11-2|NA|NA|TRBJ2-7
CASGHRGQGEQYF
TGTGCCAGCGGACACCGCGGCCAGGGCGAGCAGTACTTC
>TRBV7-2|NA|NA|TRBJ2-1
CASSLPLASDYNEQFF
TGTGCCAGCAGCTTACCGCTAGCGTCAGACTACAATGAGCAGTTCTTC
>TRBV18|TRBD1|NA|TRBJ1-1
CASSLDRDATEAFF
TGTGCCAGCTCACTTGACAGGGATGCCACTGAAGCTTTCTTT